This passage covers 11 T cell receptor beta chains from one sample sequenced in a study of blood T cell repertoires in COVID-19. Data came from immunoSEQ multiplex PCR; TCRdb stores just in-frame clones and leaves some out. The sample includes approximately 170,000 clones, 80% to 90% of them seen just once. The sequencing sample was made of PBMCs or T cells enriched from blood (not recorded which). Source of these receptors: a woman aged 50 to 65 in a cohort exposed to, infected with or recovered from COVID-19 (not recorded which).

V usage is TRBV5-1 and J usage is TRBJ1-1, with D perhaps matching TRBD1 (5 bases). The CDR3 totals 13 residues. Germline V gene lookup returns CDR1 SGHRS and CDR2 YFSETQ. V lost 5 bases and J lost 11, with 19 bases in between. CDR3: CASRDPGKRGAFF. The CDR3 DNA sequence: TGCGCCAGCAGGGACCCCGGCAAAAGGGGCGCTTTCTTT.

V usage is TRBV19 and J usage is TRBJ1-2, with D possibly matching TRBD1 (5 bases). Germline CDR1 LNHDA, CDR2 SQIVND (reference sequence). This CDR3 has 14 amino acids. With 5 bases removed from V and 6 bases from J, the gap between germline ends came to 16 bases. CDR3 nucleotides: TGTGCCAGTAGTGCCCCCGGGGCGGGGCATGGCTACACCTTC. Its protein product is CASSAPGAGHGYTF.

V usage is TRBV4-1 and J usage is TRBJ1-2; D unclear. CDR1 and CDR2 (germline): MGHRA, YSYEKL. V was shortened by 4 bases and J by 3 bases, with 12 bases between the two germline ends. CDR3 length equals 14 residues. The CDR3 DNA reads as TGCGCCAGCAGCCGGCCCGCCGGGGACTATGGCTACACCTTC. It yields the protein CASSRPAGDYGYTF.

The chain combines TRBV7-9 with TRBJ2-2; 12 bases are shared with TRBD2. V trimming: 6 bases; J trimming: 0 bases; junction bases outside the gene matches: 8. The CDR3 runs 18 residues. Germline CDR1 is SEHNR and CDR2 is FQNEAQ (reference sequence). This CDR3 is CASSSPRTSGTNTGELFF. CDR3 bases: TGTGCCAGCAGTTCCCCCCGGACTAGCGGGACGAACACCGGGGAGCTGTTTTTT.

The rearrangement links TRBV3-1 (or the pseudogene TRBV3-2) to TRBJ2-2, with 10 bases aligning to TRBD2. CDR1 is LGHDT, CDR2 YNNKEL, per germline (reference sequence). Losses at the gene ends were 0 bases for V and 6 bases for J; bases not matched to a gene: 10. The CDR3 is made up of 18 amino acids. CDR3 sequence: CASSQDSSGSIGSGELFF. The CDR3 DNA is TGTGCCAGCAGCCAAGATTCTAGCGGGAGTATAGGATCCGGGGAGCTGTTTTTT.

DNA for the CDR3: TGTGCCAGCAGCCCATGGACAGGGTCTGGAAACACCATATATTTT. It encodes CASSPWTGSGNTIYF. V and J are TRBV5-8 and TRBJ1-3; 8 nucleotides line up with TRBD1. In germline, CDR1 is SGHTS, CDR2 YDEGEE. V lost 4 bases to trimming and J lost 1 base; unmatched junction nucleotides: 4. The CDR3 spans 15 residues.

The CDR3 region has the DNA TGTGCCAGCAGTGGCCAGGGACAGCACAATGAGCAGTTCTTC. It yields the protein CASSGQGQHNEQFF. This rearrangement joins TRBV25-1 to TRBJ2-1; 7 bases are a match to TRBD1. Germline CDR1 MGHDK, CDR2 SYGVNS. This CDR3 has 14 residues. J gave up 5 bases and V 4 bases, and 5 bases lay outside the gene matches.

In this sample, this clone turned up a few times. The V and J genes are TRBV10-1 and TRBJ1-4, with D possibly TRBD1 on 6 matching bases. Trimming removed 6 bases from V and 0 bases from J, with 14 bases in between. The CDR3 is made up of 16 amino acids. Germline-derived CDR1 and CDR2 are WNHNN and SYGVQD (reference sequence). The CDR3 sequence is CASSPGQISTNEKLFF. CDR3 DNA: TGCGCCAGCAGCCCCGGACAGATTTCAACTAATGAAAAACTGTTTTTT.

The rearrangement joins TRBV12-3 or TRBV12-4 to TRBJ2-2; D call uncertain. Trimming took 3 bases from V and 5 from J, leaving 7 bases between them. CDR3 length: 13 amino acids. The CDR3 nucleotides read TGTGCCAGCAGTTTTGGCGGAACCGGGGAGCTGTTTTTT. It yields the protein CASSFGGTGELFF.

This clone was found a few times. The chain is built from TRBV5-1 and TRBJ1-2; D remains unclear. V lost 0 bases and J 3 bases, leaving 3 bases between the germline ends. The V gene's germline CDR1 is SGHRS and CDR2 YFSETQ. The CDR3 is made up of 12 amino acids. CDR3: CASSLADYGYTF. The CDR3 DNA follows: TGCGCCAGCAGCTTGGCAGACTATGGCTACACCTTC. The entire variable domain, with the rest obtained from reference TRBV5-1 and TRBJ1-2, is as follows: KAGVTQTPRYLIKTRGQQVTLSCSPISGHRSVSWYQQTPGQGLQFLFEYFSETQRNKGNFPGRFSGRQFSNSRSEMNVSTLELGDSALYLCASSLADYGYTFGSGTRLTVV.

The chain carries TRBV7-9 and TRBJ1-2, with 7 nucleotides matching TRBD1. The V gene's germline CDR1 is SEHNR and CDR2 FQNEAQ (reference sequence). The CDR3 consists of 13 residues. With V trimmed by 5 bases and J by 4 bases, 4 bases remained unmatched. The CDR3 is CASSPRQGYGYTF. The CDR3 nucleotides are TGTGCCAGCAGCCCCCGACAGGGCTATGGCTACACCTTC. Together with reference TRBV7-9 and TRBJ1-2, the CDR3 gives the full variable domain: DTGVSQNPRHKITKRGQNVTFRCDPISEHNRLYWYRQTLGQGPEFLTYFQNEAQLEKSRLLSDRFSAERPKGSFSTLEIQRTEQGDSAMYLCASSPRQGYGYTFGSGTRLTVV.